This T cell receptor beta chain is from a study of cytomegalovirus exposure and HLA in healthy donors. Using immunoSEQ multiplex PCR, the repertoire was profiled, and TCRdb retains in-frame clones only, with some absent. The sample lists approximately 300,000 clones, around 86% occurring once. V lost 5 bases to trimming and J lost 3 bases; unmatched junction nucleotides: 1. Per germline, CDR1 PRHDT and CDR2 FYEKMQ (reference sequence). The CDR3 consists of 12 residues. This clone was seen once. The receptor's source is a woman under 30 in good health and CMV-seronegative. The chain recombines TRBV13 with TRBJ2-7; 7 nucleotides match TRBD1. Input material: PBMCs. The CDR3 sequence is CASSQGDYEQYF. The CDR3 DNA follows: TGTGCCAGCAGCCAGGGGGACTACGAGCAGTACTTC.